These 11 T cell receptor beta chains came from one sample sequenced in a study of OX40 agonist ivuxolimab in advanced cancers. Using immunoSEQ multiplex PCR, the repertoire was profiled, and TCRdb retains in-frame clones only, with some absent. The top ten hold approximately 7.9% of the sample, which has 50,000 to 65,000 clones, 91% seen once. The sequencing used CD4+ or CD8+ T cells sorted from blood, collected in a trial of the OX40 agonist ivuxolimab. The receptor source for this set is an adult with an advanced solid tumor such as melanoma, head and neck, liver or kidney cancer.

The CDR3 region is CASSFLPGNTIYF. DNA for the CDR3: TGTGCCAGCAGCTTCTTACCTGGAAACACCATATATTTT. The J gene is TRBJ1-3, the V gene TRBV5-6; D gene ambiguous. The ends were cut back, 2 bases at V and 2 bases at J, with 5 bases in the middle. Germline V gene lookup returns CDR1 SGHDT and CDR2 YYEEEE. The CDR3 runs 13 residues.

This rearrangement joins TRBV11-2 to TRBJ2-1; 7 nucleotides agree with TRBD2. Germline V CDR1 and CDR2: SGHAT, FQNNGV. CDR3 length: 16 amino acids. V was pared by 5 bases and J by 1 base, with 8 bases of the junction left unmatched. CDR3 coding DNA: TGTGCCAGCAGCCTCTTTGCCGGGGGGTCCTACAATGAGCAGTTCTTC. Translation: CASSLFAGGSYNEQFF. Using reference TRBV11-2 and TRBJ2-1 for the parts outside the CDR3, the full variable domain is EAGVAQSPRYKIIEKRQSVAFWCNPISGHATLYWYQQILGQGPKLLIQFQNNGVVDDSQLPKDRFSAERLKGVDSTLKIQPAKLEDSAVYLCASSLFAGGSYNEQFFGPGTRLTVL.

The chain combines TRBV6-5 with TRBJ2-1; TRBD1 agrees at 8 bases. CDR3 length: 16 amino acids. CDR1 is MNHEY, CDR2 SVGAGI, per germline. The ends lost 2 bases at V and 0 bases at J; junction bases unmatched: 3. The CDR3 spells CASSYVTGGSYNEQFF. The CDR3 DNA follows: TGTGCCAGCAGTTACGTCACAGGGGGCTCCTACAATGAGCAGTTCTTC.

This clone was observed a handful of times. This chain connects TRBV5-6 to TRBJ2-7; 8 bases line up with TRBD1. The CDR3 sequence is 14 residues long. From germline, CDR1 is SGHDT and CDR2 YYEEEE. With 4 bases clipped from V and 1 base from J, the junction kept 4 bases outside the gene matches. DNA of the CDR3: TGTGCCAGCAGCGGAGGACAGGGATCCTACGAGCAGTACTTC. Amino acid sequence: CASSGGQGSYEQYF.

This rearrangement joins TRBV7-3 to TRBJ1-1; unclear D gene. CDR1 SGHTA and CDR2 FQGTGA come from the germline V gene. V dropped 4 bases and J dropped 8 bases, with 14 bases sitting between them. CDR3 size: 13 residues. Here the CDR3 reads CASSSLGPSEAFF. The CDR3, as DNA: TGTGCCAGCAGCTCCCTCGGGCCTTCCGAAGCTTTCTTT.

The chain combines TRBV18 with TRBJ2-2, with D unclear. Trimming stripped 5 bases from V and 6 bases from J, with 7 bases between. Germline CDR1 is KGHSH and CDR2 is LQKENI. CDR3 length: 12 residues. The CDR3 reads CASSAYAGELFF. The CDR3 coding sequence is TGTGCCAGCTCAGCCTACGCCGGGGAGCTGTTTTTT. Full variable domain (missing parts from reference TRBV18 and TRBJ2-2): NAGVMQNPRHLVRRRGQEARLRCSPMKGHSHVYWYRQLPEEGLKFMVYLQKENIIDESGMPKERFSAEFPKEGPSILRIQQVVRGDSAAYFCASSAYAGELFFGEGSRLTVL.

The rearrangement joins TRBV30 to TRBJ2-1; D uncertain. CDR3 length: 12 amino acids. Germline CDR1 is GTSNPN and CDR2 is SVGIG (reference sequence). Deletions cut 4 bases from V and 5 bases from J, with 9 bases between. Here the CDR3 DNA reads TGTGCCTGGAACCAGCAAGACAATGAGCAGTTCTTC. Its translation is CAWNQQDNEQFF.

This clone has just one count. J is TRBJ1-2 and V is TRBV19; D is perhaps TRBD1 (6 bases). The V end was cut by 5 bases, the J end by 2 bases, with 9 bases between. CDR3 length: 13 amino acids. Germline CDR1 LNHDA, CDR2 SQIVND (reference sequence). The chain's CDR3 is CASSVQGNYGYTF. CDR3 nucleotides: TGTGCCAGTAGTGTCCAGGGGAACTATGGCTACACCTTC.

This clone was seen once. The V call is TRBV9, the J call TRBJ2-1; D unclear. The V end was cut by 0 bases, the J end by 0 bases, with 7 bases between. The germline gives CDR1 SGDLS, CDR2 YYNGEE. This CDR3 spans 15 amino acids. DNA for the CDR3: TGTGCCAGCAGCGTAGACTATAGCTCCTACAATGAGCAGTTCTTC. This gives the protein CASSVDYSSYNEQFF.

The rearrangement uses TRBV9 and TRBJ1-1; 12 bases are shared with TRBD1. This CDR3 has 16 amino acids. Losses at the gene ends were 3 bases for V and 5 bases for J; bases not matched to a gene: 8. Germline V gene sequence: CDR1 SGDLS, CDR2 YYNGEE. The CDR3 here is CASSDGTGGEWTEAFF. DNA of the CDR3: TGTGCCAGCAGCGACGGGACAGGGGGCGAATGGACTGAAGCTTTCTTT. Together with reference TRBV9 and TRBJ1-1, the CDR3 gives the full variable domain: DSGVTQTPKHLITATGQRVTLRCSPRSGDLSVYWYQQSLDQGLQFLIQYYNGEERAKGNILERFSAQQFPDLHSELNLSSLELGDSALYFCASSDGTGGEWTEAFFGQGTRLTVV.

The rearrangement uses TRBV4-1 and TRBJ2-1; D gene uncertain. Germline CDR1 is MGHRA and CDR2 is YSYEKL. This CDR3 contains 13 residues. Between the trimmed V and J ends, which lost 0 bases and 6 bases, there was a span of 6 bases. CDR3 protein: CASSQDWVNEQFF. The CDR3 DNA reads TGCGCCAGCAGCCAAGATTGGGTCAATGAGCAGTTCTTC.